The clone carrying this TCR beta chain was picked up a small number of times. Its specificity is not known. These data originate in a study of type 1 and type 2 diabetes patients. For the study at large: Donors were type 1 diabetes, type 2 diabetes, or nondiabetic controls. Magnetic bead positive selection isolated CD4+ or CD8+ T cells from PBMCs. Study conclusions and caveats: Age and gender were not matched between study groups.

The PCR template was genomic DNA. Amplification of the beta chain CDR3 used 30 forward and 13 reverse multiplex primers. TCRdb recomputed calls from the multiplex PCR reads with MiXCR, one row per CDR3 protein. The table lists about 270,000 distinct CDR3 sequences, 45% to 60% of them singletons. Donors had no other autoimmune disease or infection in four weeks. The CDR3 runs to 18 residues. Looked up from germline, CDR1 is LNHDA and CDR2 is SQIVND (reference sequence). The V gene end was trimmed by 3 bases and the J gene end by 3 bases; junction bases not matched to a gene: 15. The chain links TRBV19 to TRBJ2-5, with 8 nucleotides matching TRBD2. The receptor was derived from a man aged 18 to 30 with type 2 diabetes. The specimen was peripheral blood mononuclear cells (PBMCs). This CDR3 reads CASSIALYELAEKETQYF. The CDR3 DNA is TGTGCCAGTAGTATTGCTTTATACGAACTAGCGGAAAAAGAGACCCAGTACTTC.